These T cell receptor beta chains were read from a single sample in a study of T cell responses to AZD1222 COVID-19 vaccine. Repertoires were generated with immunoSEQ multiplex PCR, while TCRdb's copy carries only in-frame clones and drops some. The sample shows roughly 120,000 clones, roughly nine tenths of them seen only once. The specimen comprised peripheral blood, sampled on day 0 of AZD1222 vaccination. Every receptor here comes from an adult in good health. Both conserved end residues are part of each CDR3. A D gene is named only where the DNA matches it firmly. Expanded clones get a size class; other rows say once, few or many, or leave the size out.

TRBV5-6	TRBJ1-1	NA	NA	CASSPGGHDTEAFF	TGTGCCAGCTCGCCGGGGGGGCATGACACTGAAGCTTTCTTT
TRBV6-2/TRBV6-3	TRBJ2-7	once	NA	CASSYQRRGKLFDEQYF	TGTGCCAGCAGTTATCAGCGTCGAGGGAAGCTCTTCGACGAGCAGTACTTC
TRBV4-1	TRBJ2-2	NA	NA	CASSGLAGELFF	TGCGCCAGCAGCGGGCTTGCTGGGGAGCTGTTTTTT
TRBV21-1	TRBJ1-2	NA	NA	CASWGGIRGYTF	TGTGCCAGCTGGGGGGGGATACGTGGCTACACCTTC
TRBV5-1	TRBJ2-5	NA	NA	CASSLPGQVAQYF	TGCGCCAGCAGCTTGCCGGGGCAGGTGGCCCAGTACTTC
TRBV11-3	TRBJ2-7	once	TRBD1	CASSLEGTGPYEQYF	TGTGCCAGCAGCTTAGAGGGGACAGGGCCTTACGAGCAGTACTTC
TRBV7-3	TRBJ1-2	NA	TRBD1	CASSPGGQGRYGYTF	TGTGCCAGCAGCCCCGGGGGACAGGGGCGCTATGGCTACACCTTC
TRBV30	TRBJ2-5	NA	TRBD1	CAWSRDRAETQYF	TGTGCCTGGAGTCGGGACAGGGCCGAGACCCAGTACTTC
TRBV6-5	TRBJ2-3	NA	NA	CASTYWGTQYF	TGTGCCAGCACTTACTGGGGAACGCAGTATTTT
TRBV21-1	TRBJ1-4	NA	NA	CASTLTTNEKLFF	TGTGCCAGCACTCTTACAACTAATGAAAAACTGTTTTTT
TRBV11-3	TRBJ2-7	NA	TRBD2	CASSLGLAGSSYEQYF	TGTGCCAGCAGCTTAGGACTAGCGGGGAGCTCCTACGAGCAGTACTTC
TRBV11-3	TRBJ2-2	NA	TRBD1	CASSLGGQVVTGELFF	TGTGCCAGCAGCTTAGGGGGACAGGTGGTCACCGGGGAGCTGTTTTTT
TRBV27	TRBJ1-1	NA	TRBD1	CASSLLPLQGANTEAFF	TGTGCCAGCAGTTTACTTCCTCTACAGGGGGCGAACACTGAAGCTTTCTTT
TRBV11-3	TRBJ1-4	few	NA	CASSERLGVNEKLFF	TGTGCCAGCAGCGAAAGACTGGGAGTAAATGAAAAACTGTTTTTT
TRBV5-6	TRBJ1-1	NA	NA	CASSLPRGTEAFF	TGTGCCAGCAGCTTGCCCAGGGGAACTGAAGCTTTCTTT